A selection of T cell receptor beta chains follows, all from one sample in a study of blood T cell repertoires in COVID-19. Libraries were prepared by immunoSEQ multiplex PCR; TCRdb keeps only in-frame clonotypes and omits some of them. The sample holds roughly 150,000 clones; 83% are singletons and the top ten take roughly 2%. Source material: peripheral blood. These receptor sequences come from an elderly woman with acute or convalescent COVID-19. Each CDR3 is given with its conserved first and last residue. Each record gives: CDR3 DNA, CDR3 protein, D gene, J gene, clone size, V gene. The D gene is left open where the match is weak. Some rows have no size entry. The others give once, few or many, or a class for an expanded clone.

TGTGCCAGCTCTCCCATGGACAGCGGCGGAAACACCATATATTTT | CASSPMDSGGNTIYF | . | TRBJ1-3 | . | TRBV18
TGTGCCAGCAGCCCCTACCTAGCCTTGAAAACTGAAGCTTTCTTT | CASSPYLALKTEAFF | . | TRBJ1-1 | once | TRBV7-9
TGTGCCAGCCTTCCTAGGCTCGGGGGTGAAAAACTGTTTTTT | CASLPRLGGEKLFF | . | TRBJ1-4 | . | TRBV27
TGCGCCAGCAGCTTGGCCCTAATCGGCAGCGGGAGAAGCCTAGAGACCCAGTACTTC | CASSLALIGSGRSLETQYF | TRBD2 | TRBJ2-5 | . | TRBV5-1
TGCAGTGCTAGTACACAGGGGGAGCAGGATAACTATGGCTACACCTTC | CSASTQGEQDNYGYTF | TRBD1 | TRBJ1-2 | many | TRBV20-1
TGTGCCAGCAGCGTAGCCCCAGGGTCAACTAATGAAAAACTGTTTTTT | CASSVAPGSTNEKLFF | . | TRBJ1-4 | . | TRBV9
TGTGCCAGCAGCATTCCAGGGGCGGTCTATGGCTACACCTTC | CASSIPGAVYGYTF | . | TRBJ1-2 | . | TRBV5-4
TGTGCCATCATGGGGGCGGGGGGCCACAATGAGCAGTTCTTC | CAIMGAGGHNEQFF | TRBD2 | TRBJ2-1 | . | TRBV10-3
TGTGCCAGCAGTGAAGCGCACAGTCTACTCAGCTACGAGCAGTACTTC | CASSEAHSLLSYEQYF | . | TRBJ2-7 | . | TRBV6-1
TGTGCCAGCAGTAGCAGGGAAGCGACTGAAGCTTTCTTT | CASSSREATEAFF | . | TRBJ1-1 | . | TRBV2
TGCAGTGCTATCGGGGACAGAGAGCAGTTCTTC | CSAIGDREQFF | TRBD1 | TRBJ2-1 | . | TRBV20-1
TGTGCCAGCAGCCAAGTGAGCAGGGGGTTATATGAAAAACTGTTTTTT | CASSQVSRGLYEKLFF | TRBD1 | TRBJ1-4 | once | TRBV14
TGTGCCAGCAGTTTTGGTCGGGGGACAGGGGTAAATCAGCCCCAGCATTTT | CASSFGRGTGVNQPQHF | TRBD1 | TRBJ1-5 | . | TRBV27
TGTGCCAGCAGTTTACACCGGGACACTGAAGCTTTCTTT | CASSLHRDTEAFF | . | TRBJ1-1 | . | TRBV12-3/TRBV12-4
TGCAGCGTTGGCCCTAGCGGGAGGGCCAATGAGCAGTTCTTC | CSVGPSGRANEQFF | TRBD2 | TRBJ2-1 | few | TRBV29-1
TGTGCCAGCAGTTACTCCTCCGGGACAGGGCTTGAAAAACTGTTTTTT | CASSYSSGTGLEKLFF | TRBD1 | TRBJ1-4 | . | TRBV6-5
TGTGCCTGGAGTGTCCCACAGGGGGGTTATAGCAATCAGCCCCAGCATTTT | CAWSVPQGGYSNQPQHF | TRBD1 | TRBJ1-5 | . | TRBV30
TGCAGCGTGGAGGGACTCTCCTACGAGCAGTACTTC | CSVEGLSYEQYF | . | TRBJ2-7 | few | TRBV29-1
TGTGCCAGCAGCTCCCAGGGTTACGAGCAGTACTTC | CASSSQGYEQYF | . | TRBJ2-7 | . | TRBV7-9
TGTGCCAGCAGCGCAAGACAGGGTGGGGTCACTGAAGCTTTCTTT | CASSARQGGVTEAFF | TRBD1 | TRBJ1-1 | once | TRBV9
TGTGCCAGTAGTATCGCCGACGGAGATAATTCACCCCTCCACTTT | CASSIADGDNSPLHF | . | TRBJ1-6 | many | TRBV19
TGTGCCAGCTCGCCCTCGGGGCAGGGGGCAGATACGCAGTATTTT | CASSPSGQGADTQYF | TRBD1 | TRBJ2-3 | . | TRBV2
TGTGCCAGCAGTGAAGGTCTGGCGGGGACTAGCGGTTACGAGCAGTACTTC | CASSEGLAGTSGYEQYF | TRBD2 | TRBJ2-7 | few | TRBV2
TGTGCCAGCAGCACGAACCCAAGACTAGCGGGAGTCCACAATGAGCAGTTCTTC | CASSTNPRLAGVHNEQFF | . | TRBJ2-1 | once | TRBV21-1
TGTGCCAGCAGTTACGAGGGGACAAACTATGGCTACACCTTC | CASSYEGTNYGYTF | . | TRBJ1-2 | . | TRBV6-2/TRBV6-3
TGTGCCAGCAGTATGTACAGGGGGCAAAACGAGCAGTACTTC | CASSMYRGQNEQYF | TRBD1 | TRBJ2-7 | . | TRBV27
TGTGCCAGCAGTAGGGACAGCAGAATGAACACTGAAGCTTTCTTT | CASSRDSRMNTEAFF | TRBD1 | TRBJ1-1 | . | TRBV27
TGTGCCAGCAGCCCCGGGACAGGGGGAAAGAATGAGCAGTTCTTC | CASSPGTGGKNEQFF | TRBD1 | TRBJ2-1 | . | TRBV6-6
TGTGCCAGCAGCAAAGGGCACTATGGCTACACCTTC | CASSKGHYGYTF | . | TRBJ1-2 | . | TRBV14
TGTGCCAGTAGTATATACGAGCGGGGGGGACAAGAGACCCAGTACTTC | CASSIYERGGQETQYF | TRBD2 | TRBJ2-5 | few | TRBV19
TGTGCCAGCAGCTACAGGGGTGAAGCTTTCTTT | CASSYRGEAFF | TRBD1 | TRBJ1-1 | few | TRBV5-6
TGTGCCAGCAACAAACCCAGAAGGAGCAATACCCTATATTCACCCCTCCACTTT | CASNKPRRSNTLYSPLHF | . | TRBJ1-6 | . | TRBV21-1
TGTGCCAGCAGGCCAGGGGGCCAATCCACCGGGGAGCTGTTTTTT | CASRPGGQSTGELFF | TRBD1 | TRBJ2-2 | . | TRBV5-6
TGTGCCAGCACGGGGTTTGAAAAACTGTTTTTT | CASTGFEKLFF | . | TRBJ1-4 | . | TRBV6-5
TGCGCCAGCATTACCGGGACAGGCAGCAATGAGCAGTTCTTC | CASITGTGSNEQFF | TRBD1 | TRBJ2-1 | once | TRBV5-1
TGTGCCACAAGGACAGGGGGCTCCTACGAGCAGTACTTC | CATRTGGSYEQYF | TRBD1 | TRBJ2-7 | . | TRBV6-5
TGTGCCAGCAGTATCACGACAGGGGGAACTGAAGCTTTCTTT | CASSITTGGTEAFF | TRBD1 | TRBJ1-1 | . | TRBV2